This T cell receptor (beta chain) was sequenced in a study of CD8 T cells in ankylosing spondylitis. Study results and limitations: Some of the motif variants had earlier been found in reactive arthritis patients' fluid and blood. Apparently characteristic of ankylosing spondylitis blood was a TCR beta motif (under ten highly homologous variants). The clones that were linked to disease were reported to be significantly enriched in matched synovial fluid samples from ankylosing spondylitis patients. Within peripheral blood, clones linked to disease were CD8+ and relatively rare.

This clonotype was observed a few times. Its target is not known. Molecular-barcoded quantitative 5'-RACE produced these TCR beta libraries. TCRdb reprocessed the 5' RACE reads with MiXCR, giving one entry per CDR3 protein. The sample records 700,000 to 850,000 distinct CDR3 sequences, about 12% being singletons. This TCR derives from a male donor with ankylosing spondylitis. The sample comprised blood, either unsorted or a sorted T cell fraction (not recorded which).

The CDR3 sequence is CAISTGFTDTQYF. CDR3 sequence (DNA): TGTGCCATCAGTACAGGGTTCACAGATACGCAGTATTTT. The chain combines TRBV10-3 with TRBJ2-3, with TRBD1 as a possible D gene (6 bases). Trimming pared 5 bases from V and 2 bases from J, leaving 8 bases between. The CDR3 has 13 amino acids. The germline gives CDR1 ENHRY, CDR2 SYGVKD.